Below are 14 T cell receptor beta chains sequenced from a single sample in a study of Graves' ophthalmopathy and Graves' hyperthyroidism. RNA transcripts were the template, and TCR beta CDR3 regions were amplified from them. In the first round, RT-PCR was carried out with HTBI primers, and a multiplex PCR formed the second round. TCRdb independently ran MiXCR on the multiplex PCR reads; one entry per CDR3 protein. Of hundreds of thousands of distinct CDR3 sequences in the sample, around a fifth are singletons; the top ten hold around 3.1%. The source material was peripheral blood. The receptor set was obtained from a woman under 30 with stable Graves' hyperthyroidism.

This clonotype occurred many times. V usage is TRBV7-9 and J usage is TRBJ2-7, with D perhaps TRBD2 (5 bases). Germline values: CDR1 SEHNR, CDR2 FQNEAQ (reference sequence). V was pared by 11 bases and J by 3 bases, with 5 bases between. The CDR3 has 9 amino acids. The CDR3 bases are TGTGCCGGACTCTACGAGCAGTACTTC. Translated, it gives CAGLYEQYF.

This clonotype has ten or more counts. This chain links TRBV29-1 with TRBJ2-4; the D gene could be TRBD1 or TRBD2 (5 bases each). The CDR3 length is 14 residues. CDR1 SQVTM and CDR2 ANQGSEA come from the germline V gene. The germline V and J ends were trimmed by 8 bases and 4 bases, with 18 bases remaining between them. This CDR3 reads CSPGEGTSKNIQYF. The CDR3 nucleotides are TGCAGCCCGGGCGAGGGGACCTCTAAAAACATTCAGTACTTC.

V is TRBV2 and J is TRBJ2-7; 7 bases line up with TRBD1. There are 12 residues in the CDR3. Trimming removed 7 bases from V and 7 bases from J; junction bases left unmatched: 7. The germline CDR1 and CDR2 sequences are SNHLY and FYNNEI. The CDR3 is CASTQTGREQYF. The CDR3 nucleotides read TGTGCCAGCACCCAGACAGGGCGGGAGCAGTACTTC.

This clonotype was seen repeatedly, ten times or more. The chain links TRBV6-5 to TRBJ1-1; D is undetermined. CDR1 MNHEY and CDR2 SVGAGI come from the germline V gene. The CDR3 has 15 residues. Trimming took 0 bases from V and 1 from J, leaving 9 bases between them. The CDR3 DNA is TGTGCCAGCAGTTACTCTAGAGGGCCGAACACTGAAGCTTTCTTT. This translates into CASSYSRGPNTEAFF.

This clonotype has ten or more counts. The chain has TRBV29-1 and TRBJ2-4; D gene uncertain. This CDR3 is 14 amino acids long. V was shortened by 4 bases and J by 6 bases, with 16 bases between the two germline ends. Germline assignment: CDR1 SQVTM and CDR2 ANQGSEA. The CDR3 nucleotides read TGCAGCGTTGTTTTAGGAGTAGGCGGAAACATTCAGTACTTC. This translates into CSVVLGVGGNIQYF.

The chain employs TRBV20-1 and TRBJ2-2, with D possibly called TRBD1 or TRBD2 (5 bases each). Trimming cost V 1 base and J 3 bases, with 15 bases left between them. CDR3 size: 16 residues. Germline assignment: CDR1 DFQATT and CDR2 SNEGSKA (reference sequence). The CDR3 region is CSARVPPLGDTGELFF. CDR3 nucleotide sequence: TGCAGTGCTAGAGTCCCGCCGTTGGGGGACACCGGGGAGCTGTTTTTT.

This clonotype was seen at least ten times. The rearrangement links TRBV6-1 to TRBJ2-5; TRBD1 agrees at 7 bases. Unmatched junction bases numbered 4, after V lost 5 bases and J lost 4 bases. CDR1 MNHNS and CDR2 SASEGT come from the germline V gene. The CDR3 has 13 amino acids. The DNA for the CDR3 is TGTGCCAGCAGTAAGACAGGGAGAGAGACCCAGTACTTC. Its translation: CASSKTGRETQYF.

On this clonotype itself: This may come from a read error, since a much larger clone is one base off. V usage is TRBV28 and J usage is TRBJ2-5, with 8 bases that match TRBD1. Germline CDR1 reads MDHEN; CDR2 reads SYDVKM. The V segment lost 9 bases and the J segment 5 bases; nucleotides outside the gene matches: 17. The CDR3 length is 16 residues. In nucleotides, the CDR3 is TGTGCCAGTCACGGGCGGCAGGGGGCTTCCAGGGAGACCCAGTACTTC. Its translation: CASHGRQGASRETQYF.

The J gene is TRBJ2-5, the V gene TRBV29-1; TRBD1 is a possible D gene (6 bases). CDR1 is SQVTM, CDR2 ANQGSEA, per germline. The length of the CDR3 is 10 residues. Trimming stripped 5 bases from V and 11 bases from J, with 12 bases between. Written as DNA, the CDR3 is TGCAGCGTTCGACGGGACATGCAGTACTTC. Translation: CSVRRDMQYF.

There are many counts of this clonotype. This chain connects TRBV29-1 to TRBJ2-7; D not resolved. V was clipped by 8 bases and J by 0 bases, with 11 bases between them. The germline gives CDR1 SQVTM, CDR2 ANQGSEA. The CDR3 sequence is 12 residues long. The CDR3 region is CSPTGSSYEQYF. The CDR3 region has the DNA TGCAGCCCCACGGGCAGCTCCTACGAGCAGTACTTC.

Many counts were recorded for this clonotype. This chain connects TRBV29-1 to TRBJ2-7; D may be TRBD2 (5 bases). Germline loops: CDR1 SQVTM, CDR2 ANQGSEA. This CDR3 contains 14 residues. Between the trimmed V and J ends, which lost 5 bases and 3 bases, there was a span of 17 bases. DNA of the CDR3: TGCAGCGTTCTGACGGACTCTAAGGTCTACGAGCAGTACTTC. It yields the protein CSVLTDSKVYEQYF.

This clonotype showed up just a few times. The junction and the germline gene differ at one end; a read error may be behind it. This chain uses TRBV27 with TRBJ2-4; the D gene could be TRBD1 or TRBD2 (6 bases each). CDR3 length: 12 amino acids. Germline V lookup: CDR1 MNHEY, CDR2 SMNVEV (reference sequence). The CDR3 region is CASRGGADIKYF. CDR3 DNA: TGTGCCAGCAGGGGGGGCGCGGACATTAAGTACTTC.

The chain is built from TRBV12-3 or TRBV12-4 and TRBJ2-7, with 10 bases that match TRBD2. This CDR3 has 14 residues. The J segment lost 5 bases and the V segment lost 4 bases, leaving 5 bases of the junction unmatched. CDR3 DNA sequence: TGTGCCAGCAGTTCCAGCGGGAGGGACAACGAGCAGTACTTC. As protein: CASSSSGRDNEQYF.

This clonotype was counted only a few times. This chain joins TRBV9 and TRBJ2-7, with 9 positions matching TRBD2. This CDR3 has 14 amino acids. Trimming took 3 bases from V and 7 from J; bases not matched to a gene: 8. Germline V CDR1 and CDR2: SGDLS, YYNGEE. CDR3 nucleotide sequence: TGTGCCAGCAGCGCCCGACCGCGGGGGGGAGAGCAGTACTTC. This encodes CASSARPRGGEQYF.